This T cell receptor beta chain was recorded in a study of T cell clonotyping in hematopoietic cell transplantation. Study outcomes and limitations: Pathologically expanded recipient clonotypes increased progressively from day 30 to day 180 as diversity fell.

TCRdb's table, derived via immunoSEQ multiplex PCR, lists solely in-frame clones and lacks some. The data contain 26,000 or so clones, about four fifths of them seen just once; the ten biggest clones take up around 1.9%. To note about this clone: As yet, its antigen is unknown.

Germline V gives CDR1 ENHRY, CDR2 SYGVKD. This CDR3 has 15 amino acids. J gave up 1 base and V 5 bases, and 3 bases lay outside the gene matches. Time point here: recipient sample about 28 days before transplant, after cytoreduction. The V and J genes are TRBV10-3 and TRBJ2-3; 10 bases agree with TRBD1. This specimen was peripheral blood mononuclear cells, taken before stem cell transplant. This TCR derives from a man aged 35-49 years with acute myeloid leukemia. Some clones in this sample may be carry-over from other donors' samples. DNA for the CDR3: TGTGCCATCAGTACCGGGACAGGGGGCACAGATACGCAGTATTTT. It yields the protein CAISTGTGGTDTQYF.